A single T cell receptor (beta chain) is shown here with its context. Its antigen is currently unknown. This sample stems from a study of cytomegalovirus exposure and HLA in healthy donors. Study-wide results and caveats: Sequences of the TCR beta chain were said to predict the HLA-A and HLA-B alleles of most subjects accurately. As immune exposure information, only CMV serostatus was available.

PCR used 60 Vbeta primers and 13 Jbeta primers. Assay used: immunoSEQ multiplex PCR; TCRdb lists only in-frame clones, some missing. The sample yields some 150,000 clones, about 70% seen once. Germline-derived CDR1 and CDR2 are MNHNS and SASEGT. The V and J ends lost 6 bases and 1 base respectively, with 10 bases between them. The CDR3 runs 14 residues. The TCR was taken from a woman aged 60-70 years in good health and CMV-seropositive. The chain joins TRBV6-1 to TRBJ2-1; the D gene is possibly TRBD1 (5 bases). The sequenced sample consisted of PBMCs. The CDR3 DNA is TGTGCCAGCAGGGACAACTTATCCTACAATGAGCAGTTCTTC. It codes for CASRDNLSYNEQFF.